Sequencing of this TCR beta chain was carried out in a study of post-analysis software for immune sequencing data. Study results and caveats: Four or five TRBV segments, TRBV5-6, TRBV5-1 and TRBV20-1 among them, were found more frequent in patients than controls. Batch-matched samples strongly co-clustered by F measure.

Unique molecular identifiers were built into the TCR beta cDNA libraries. TCRdb ran MiXCR on the PCR reads and lists one entry per CDR3 protein. The sample shows hundreds of thousands of distinct CDR3 sequences, approximately 53% of them seen only once. Germline CDR1 and CDR2: SGHRS and YFSETQ. The CDR3 totals 14 residues. Trimming stripped 1 base from V and 2 bases from J, with 7 bases between. A remark on this clonotype: Its antigen remains unknown.

The chain combines TRBV5-1 with TRBJ2-1; D gene uncertain. This clonotype was sampled from a girl aged 10-17 years with multiple sclerosis. Sequences were obtained from blood. In DNA form, the CDR3 reads TGCGCCAGCAGCTTGTTGCTTGCCTACAATGAGCAGTTCTTC. Its translation is CASSLLLAYNEQFF.